The 3 T cell receptor beta chains below all came from one sample that was sequenced in a study of CD8+CD57+ T cells in acquired aplastic anemia. TCR beta VDJ combinations and CDR3 sequences were profiled from genomic DNA. TCRdb independently ran MiXCR on the reads; one entry per CDR3 protein. Of over 150,000 distinct CDR3 sequences listed, roughly three fifths are singletons. By flow cytometry, patients selected for sequencing had shown an expansion of CD8+CD57+ cells. The sample taken for sequencing was sorted CD4+, CD8+, or CD8+CD57+ T cells (not recorded which) from PBMCs. These receptors came from a human donor with aplastic anemia.

This chain uses TRBV20-1 with TRBJ2-1; 9 positions match TRBD1. CDR1 and CDR2 from the germline V gene are DFQATT and SNEGSKA (reference sequence). V gave up 3 bases and J gave up 4 bases; unmatched junction bases: 4. This CDR3 is 14 amino acids long. CDR3: CSARSGQGYNEQFF. In nucleotides, the CDR3 is TGCAGTGCTAGGTCAGGACAGGGGTACAATGAGCAGTTCTTC.

The table lists this clonotype with many counts. The CDR3 sequence: CASSFAASYEQYF. CDR3 in DNA: TGTGCCAGCAGTTTCGCAGCGTCCTACGAGCAGTACTTC. The rearrangement joins TRBV27 to TRBJ2-7; unclear D gene. Germline lookup yields CDR1 MNHEY and CDR2 SMNVEV (reference sequence). The CDR3 runs 13 residues. Trimming removed 3 bases from V and 1 base from J, with 7 bases in between.

This clonotype was observed many times. The chain carries TRBV6-5 and TRBJ1-2, with TRBD1 matching over 10 bases. The J segment lost 6 bases and the V segment lost 0 bases, leaving 4 bases of the junction unmatched. The CDR3 is 15 residues long. CDR1 is MNHEY and CDR2 is SVGAGI in the germline V gene. DNA for the CDR3: TGTGCCAGCAGTTACTCGCGGACAGGGGGAAATGGCTACACCTTC. This encodes CASSYSRTGGNGYTF.